The 23 T cell receptor beta chains given below trace back to one sample, sequenced in a study of cytomegalovirus exposure and HLA in healthy donors. Vbeta (60) and Jbeta (13) primers were used in the PCR. Libraries were prepared by immunoSEQ multiplex PCR; TCRdb keeps only in-frame clonotypes and omits some of them. This table holds over 150,000 clones, more than 60% found once. The sample was PBMCs. The receptor set was obtained from a woman between 40 and 55 years old in good health and CMV-seronegative.

The J gene is TRBJ1-2, the V gene TRBV2, with TRBD1 matching over 9 bases. CDR1 is SNHLY and CDR2 is FYNNEI in the germline V gene. CDR3 size: 16 residues. The J segment lost 4 bases and the V segment lost 2 bases, leaving 8 bases of the junction unmatched. CDR3 sequence (DNA): TGTGCCAGCAGTGAAATGGGGACAGGGCTTAGCTATGGCTACACCTTC. Its translation is CASSEMGTGLSYGYTF.

This chain connects TRBV30 to TRBJ2-1; 7 bases fit TRBD1. Germline loops: CDR1 GTSNPN, CDR2 SVGIG (reference sequence). Trimming took 8 bases from V and 8 from J; bases not matched to a gene: 9. The CDR3 is 12 amino acids. The CDR3 DNA reads as TGTGCCGGATGGACAGGCCTGGATGAGCAGTTCTTC. Its protein product is CAGWTGLDEQFF. The full variable domain, completed using reference TRBV30 and TRBJ2-1, is SQTIHQWPATLVQPVGSPLSLECTVEGTSNPNLYWYRQAAGRGLQLLFYSVGIGQISSEVPQNLSASRPQDRQFILSSKKLLLSDSGFYLCAGWTGLDEQFFGPGTRLTVL.

The chain is built from TRBV30 and TRBJ1-2; 11 bases line up with TRBD1. There are 11 residues in the CDR3. The germline gives CDR1 GTSNPN, CDR2 SVGIG (reference sequence). V dropped 5 bases and J dropped 7; count of bases not matched to a gene: 0. DNA of the CDR3: TGTGCCTGGGGGACAGGGGGTGGCTACACCTTC. This encodes CAWGTGGGYTF.

V gene TRBV28 combines with J gene TRBJ1-3; no firm D call. V was cut by 2 bases and J by 0 bases, with 5 bases left in between. Germline CDR1 reads MDHEN; CDR2 reads SYDVKM. This CDR3 spans 14 amino acids. As DNA, the CDR3 is TGTGCCAGCAGTTTAGCGTCCTCTGGAAACACCATATATTTT. This gives the protein CASSLASSGNTIYF.

The rearrangement joins TRBV10-1 to TRBJ2-7; D may be TRBD2 (6 bases). V was cut by 2 bases and J by 2 bases, with 16 bases left in between. In germline, CDR1 is WNHNN, CDR2 SYGVQD (reference sequence). The CDR3 covers 16 residues. CDR3: CASSENASEVTYEQYF. The CDR3 nucleotides read TGCGCCAGCAGTGAGAACGCTAGCGAGGTCACCTACGAGCAGTACTTC.

The V call is TRBV5-1, the J call TRBJ1-1; D is perhaps TRBD1 (6 bases). CDR3 length equals 15 residues. The germline CDR1 and CDR2 sequences are SGHRS and YFSETQ. Trimming took 4 bases from V and 0 from J, leaving 13 bases between them. CDR3 bases: TGCGCCAGCAGCCCTGTTGGGGGCGTGAACACTGAAGCTTTCTTT. It translates to CASSPVGGVNTEAFF.

The gene calls are TRBV2 and TRBJ2-7; TRBD1 might be the D (6 bases). Germline V lookup: CDR1 SNHLY, CDR2 FYNNEI. The CDR3 consists of 16 residues. The V end lost 5 bases, the J end lost 1 base, and 18 bases lay between the germline ends. For the CDR3, the DNA is TGTGCCAGCAGTAGAGACAGGTCGACATGGTCCTACGAGCAGTACTTC. The encoded protein is CASSRDRSTWSYEQYF.

The rearrangement links TRBV7-9 to TRBJ1-2; no definite D call. The length of the CDR3 is 15 residues. Germline CDR1 SEHNR, CDR2 FQNEAQ (reference sequence). Trimming removed 0 bases at V and 6 bases at J, with 14 bases between. CDR3: CASSLAGVGSNGYTF. The CDR3 nucleotides are TGTGCCAGCAGCTTAGCTGGTGTAGGGAGTAATGGCTACACCTTC.

The rearrangement uses TRBV5-1 and TRBJ2-1; a possible D gene is TRBD1 (6 bases). The CDR3 is 13 amino acids. V shed 5 bases and J shed 2 bases, with 8 bases lying between them. The germline gives CDR1 SGHRS, CDR2 YFSETQ. CDR3 bases: TGCGCCAGCAGACAGGGTACCTACAATGAGCAGTTCTTC. As protein: CASRQGTYNEQFF.

This chain joins TRBV19 and TRBJ2-5; unclear D gene. Trimming removed 4 bases at V and 2 bases at J, with 5 bases between. There are 12 residues in the CDR3. The germline V gene has CDR1 LNHDA and CDR2 SQIVND (reference sequence). CDR3 sequence (DNA): TGTGCCAGTAGTAACAGACAAGAGACCCAGTACTTC. Translating gives CASSNRQETQYF.

This chain connects TRBV11-2 to TRBJ2-5; 10 bases align to TRBD1. CDR3 size: 14 residues. J gave up 4 bases and V 4 bases, and 3 bases lay outside the gene matches. Per the germline V gene, CDR1 is SGHAT and CDR2 is FQNNGV. The CDR3 nucleotides read TGTGCCAGCAGCTCGGGACAGGGGCTAGAGACCCAGTACTTC. Protein sequence: CASSSGQGLETQYF.

On this clone: At one of its ends the junction is not consistent with the germline gene, which may arise from a read error. The chain joins TRBV29-1 to TRBJ1-3; D is perhaps TRBD1 (6 bases). Germline V gene data show CDR1 as SQVTM and CDR2 as ANQGSEA. CDR3 size: 15 residues. CDR3 sequence: CSVEAGAISGNTIYF. Here the CDR3 DNA reads TGCAGCGTAGAAGCAGGGGCGATCTCTGGAAACACCATATATTTT.

This chain links TRBV5-1 with TRBJ2-5; D perhaps matches TRBD2 (5 bases). The germline V gene has CDR1 SGHRS and CDR2 YFSETQ. This CDR3 has 13 amino acids. V was cut by 0 bases and J by 5 bases, with 8 bases left in between. The chain's CDR3 is CASSLGSAETQYF. The CDR3 bases are TGCGCCAGCAGCTTGGGTAGCGCGGAGACCCAGTACTTC.

J is TRBJ1-1 and V is TRBV6-5; D ambiguous. The length of the CDR3 is 13 residues. V was trimmed by 6 bases and J by 5 bases, leaving 13 bases between them. Germline V lookup: CDR1 MNHEY, CDR2 SVGAGI. The CDR3 here is CASSQIFGTEAFF. The CDR3 nucleotides read TGTGCCAGCAGCCAAATATTCGGGACTGAAGCTTTCTTT.

The rearrangement joins TRBV6-1 to TRBJ2-3; D gene uncertain. The V end lost 8 bases, the J end lost 1 base, and 10 bases lay between the germline ends. This CDR3 spans 13 amino acids. CDR1 is MNHNS, CDR2 SASEGT, per germline. CDR3 loop: CASPPAGTDTQYF. The CDR3 coding sequence is TGTGCCAGCCCCCCCGCGGGCACAGATACGCAGTATTTT.

The V call is TRBV5-1, the J call TRBJ1-3; TRBD1 aligns across 9 bases. The CDR3 is 16 amino acids. Germline V gene data show CDR1 as SGHRS and CDR2 as YFSETQ. J gave up 0 bases and V 3 bases, and 4 bases lay outside the gene matches. The CDR3 here is CASSSGQGFSGNTIYF. The CDR3, as DNA: TGCGCCAGCAGCTCCGGACAGGGGTTCTCTGGAAACACCATATATTTT. Combining the CDR3 with reference TRBV5-1 and TRBJ1-3 gives the whole variable domain KAGVTQTPRYLIKTRGQQVTLSCSPISGHRSVSWYQQTPGQGLQFLFEYFSETQRNKGNFPGRFSGRQFSNSRSEMNVSTLELGDSALYLCASSSGQGFSGNTIYFGEGSWLTVV.

The chain has TRBV11-2 and TRBJ1-2; no reliable D call. The CDR3 has 12 residues. Trimming left V 5 bases short and J 4 bases short, with 8 bases between. Germline CDR1 SGHAT, CDR2 FQNNGV. CDR3 DNA: TGTGCCAGCAGCAGCGGGTTCTATGGCTACACCTTC. Translated, it gives CASSSGFYGYTF.

CDR3 sequence (DNA): TGTGCCAGCAGCCCGACAGGGGTCTATGGCTACACCTTC. This gives the protein CASSPTGVYGYTF. The rearrangement joins TRBV5-6 to TRBJ1-2, with TRBD1 matching 8 bases. CDR3 size: 13 residues. Germline loops: CDR1 SGHDT, CDR2 YYEEEE. Trimming cost V 4 bases and J 4 bases; bases outside gene matches: 3.

The chain recombines TRBV5-1 with TRBJ2-3; tentative D call: TRBD1 (6 bases). Germline V CDR1 and CDR2: SGHRS, YFSETQ. V gave up 2 bases and J gave up 0 bases, with 10 bases separating them. The CDR3 length is 15 residues. The CDR3 region is CASSFVGASTDTQYF. The CDR3 DNA sequence: TGCGCCAGCAGCTTTGTGGGGGCCAGCACAGATACGCAGTATTTT.

This clone was seen a few times. The chain has TRBV6-1 and TRBJ1-2, with D perhaps matching TRBD1 (5 bases). The CDR3 extends over 14 amino acids. CDR1 and CDR2 from the germline V gene are MNHNS and SASEGT. V was clipped by 2 bases and J by 4 bases, with 11 bases between them. CDR3: CASSESQGSYGYTF. The DNA of the CDR3 is TGTGCCAGCAGTGAAAGTCAGGGAAGCTATGGCTACACCTTC.

V is TRBV7-2 and J is TRBJ1-5, with D perhaps matching TRBD1 (5 bases). The ends were cut back, 1 base at V and 4 bases at J, with 14 bases in the middle. The germline gives CDR1 SGHTA, CDR2 FQGNSA. This CDR3 is built from 16 residues. The chain's CDR3 is CASSLVGAQLNQPQHF. Here the CDR3 DNA reads TGTGCCAGCAGCTTAGTAGGGGCACAGTTAAATCAGCCCCAGCATTTT.

This CDR3 reads CASSLKQMSETQYF. The DNA of the CDR3 is TGTGCCAGCAGTTTGAAACAGATGAGCGAGACCCAGTACTTC. This chain links TRBV28 with TRBJ2-5; D gene unclear. The V end was cut by 3 bases, the J end by 5 bases, with 13 bases between. Germline values: CDR1 MDHEN, CDR2 SYDVKM. The CDR3 has 14 amino acids. Full variable domain (rest looked up from reference TRBV28 and TRBJ2-5): DVKVTQSSRYLVKRTGEKVFLECVQDMDHENMFWYRQDPGLGLRLIYFSYDVKMKEKGDIPEGYSVSREKKERFSLILESASTNQTSMYLCASSLKQMSETQYFGPGTRLLVL.

The chain combines TRBV4-1 with TRBJ1-2; no clear D gene. V lost 1 base to trimming and J lost 6 bases, with 9 bases between them. The CDR3 extends over 13 amino acids. The V gene's germline CDR1 is MGHRA and CDR2 YSYEKL. This CDR3 is CASSQGLSDGYTF. The CDR3 DNA follows: TGCGCCAGCAGCCAAGGATTGTCGGATGGCTACACCTTC.